Following are 5 T cell receptor beta chains from one sample sequenced in a study of blood T cell repertoires in COVID-19. Here immunoSEQ multiplex PCR was the method, and the copy in TCRdb shows in-frame clones only, minus some. The sample carries fewer than 250,000 clones, roughly 89% recorded once. The sample consisted of PBMCs or T cells enriched from blood (not recorded which). These TCRs come from a woman aged 25 to 39 with acute COVID-19.

V gene TRBV27 combines with J gene TRBJ2-1, with 12 nucleotides matching TRBD2. The J segment lost 6 bases and the V segment lost 6 bases, leaving 12 bases of the junction unmatched. Germline values: CDR1 MNHEY, CDR2 SMNVEV (reference sequence). The CDR3 has 17 residues. CDR3 bases: TGTGCCAGCAGCCGACGCGCTAGCGGGGGGGTCCCCAATGAGCAGTTCTTC. Protein product: CASSRRASGGVPNEQFF.

The chain carries TRBV6-5 and TRBJ1-2; 9 bases align to TRBD1. The germline CDR1 and CDR2 sequences are MNHEY and SVGAGI. The CDR3 spans 15 residues. The junction had 13 bases not matched to a gene; V was cut back by 6 bases and J by 8 bases. The CDR3 bases are TGTGCCAGCAGCCCCCGCTTTACAGGGGGCGGAGGCTACACCTTC. Amino acid sequence: CASSPRFTGGGGYTF.

This chain connects TRBV6-2 or TRBV6-3 to TRBJ1-6; D perhaps matches TRBD1 (6 bases). Trimming took 5 bases from V and 8 from J, leaving 13 bases between them. Germline CDR1 reads MNHEY; CDR2 reads SVGEGT. This CDR3 region has 14 residues. CDR3: CASSQTGRYSPLHF. The DNA of the CDR3 is TGTGCCAGCAGTCAGACAGGCCGGTATTCACCCCTCCACTTT.

This chain links TRBV2 with TRBJ2-5; 9 bases are a match to TRBD2. J was trimmed by 2 bases and V by 4 bases; bases with no gene match: 2. Germline V gene data show CDR1 as SNHLY and CDR2 as FYNNEI. The length of the CDR3 is 14 residues. The CDR3 DNA is TGTGCCAGCAGTGGACTAGCGGCACAAGAGACCCAGTACTTC. Translation gives CASSGLAAQETQYF.

CDR3 DNA: TGTGCCAGCAGCGCAGGACAGGGGGCAGAAAAACTGTTTTTT. It yields the protein CASSAGQGAEKLFF. This chain joins TRBV2 and TRBJ1-4; 11 bases are shared with TRBD1. The V gene's germline CDR1 is SNHLY and CDR2 FYNNEI. CDR3 size: 14 residues. V trimming: 6 bases; J trimming: 8 bases; junction bases outside the gene matches: 5.